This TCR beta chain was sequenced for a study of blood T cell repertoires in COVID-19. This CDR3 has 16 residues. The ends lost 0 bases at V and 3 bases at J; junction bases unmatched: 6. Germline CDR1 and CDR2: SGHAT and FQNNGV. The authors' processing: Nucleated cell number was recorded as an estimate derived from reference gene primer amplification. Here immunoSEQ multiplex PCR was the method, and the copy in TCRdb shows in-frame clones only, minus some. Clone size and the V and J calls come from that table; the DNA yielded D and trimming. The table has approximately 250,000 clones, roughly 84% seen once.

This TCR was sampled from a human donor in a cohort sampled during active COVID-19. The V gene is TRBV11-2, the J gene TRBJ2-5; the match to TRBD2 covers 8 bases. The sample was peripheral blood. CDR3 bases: TGTGCCAGCAGCTTAGATCCGGGAGGGGGAAAAGAGACCCAGTACTTC. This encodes CASSLDPGGGKETQYF.